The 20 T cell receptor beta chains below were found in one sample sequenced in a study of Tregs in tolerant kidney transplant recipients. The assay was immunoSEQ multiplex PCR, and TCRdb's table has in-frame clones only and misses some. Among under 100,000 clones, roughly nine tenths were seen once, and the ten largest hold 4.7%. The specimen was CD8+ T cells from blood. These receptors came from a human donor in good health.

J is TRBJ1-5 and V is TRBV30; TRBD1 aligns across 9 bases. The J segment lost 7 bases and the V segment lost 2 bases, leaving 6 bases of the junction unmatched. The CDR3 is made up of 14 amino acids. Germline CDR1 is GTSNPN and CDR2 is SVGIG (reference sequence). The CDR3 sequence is CAWSTGQGRQPQHF. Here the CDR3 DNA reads TGTGCCTGGAGTACCGGACAGGGGCGCCAGCCCCAGCATTTT.

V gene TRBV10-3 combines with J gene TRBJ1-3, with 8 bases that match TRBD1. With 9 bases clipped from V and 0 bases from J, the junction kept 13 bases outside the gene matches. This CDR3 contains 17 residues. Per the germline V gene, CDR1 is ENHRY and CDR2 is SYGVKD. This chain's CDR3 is CAIAPRTGPSSGNTIYF. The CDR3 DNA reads TGTGCCATTGCGCCACGGACAGGGCCTTCCTCTGGAAACACCATATATTTT.

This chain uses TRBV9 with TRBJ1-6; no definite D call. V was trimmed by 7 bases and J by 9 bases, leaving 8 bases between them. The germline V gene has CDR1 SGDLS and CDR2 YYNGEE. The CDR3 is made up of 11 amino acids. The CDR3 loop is CASGESSPLHF. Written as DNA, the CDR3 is TGTGCCAGCGGGGAGAGTTCACCCCTCCACTTT.

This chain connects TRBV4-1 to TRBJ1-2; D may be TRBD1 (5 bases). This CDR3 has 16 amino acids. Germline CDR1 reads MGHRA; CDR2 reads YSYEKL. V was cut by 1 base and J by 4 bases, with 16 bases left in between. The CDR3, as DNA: TGCGCCAGCAGCCAAGTCACCCGGGGCGACCTCTATGGCTACACCTTC. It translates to CASSQVTRGDLYGYTF.

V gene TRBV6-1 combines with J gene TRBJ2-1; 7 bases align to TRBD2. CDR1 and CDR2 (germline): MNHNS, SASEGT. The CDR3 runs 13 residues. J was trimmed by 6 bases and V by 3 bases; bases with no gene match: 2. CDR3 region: CASSEASGNEQFF. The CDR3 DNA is TGTGCCAGCAGTGAGGCTAGCGGCAATGAGCAGTTCTTC.

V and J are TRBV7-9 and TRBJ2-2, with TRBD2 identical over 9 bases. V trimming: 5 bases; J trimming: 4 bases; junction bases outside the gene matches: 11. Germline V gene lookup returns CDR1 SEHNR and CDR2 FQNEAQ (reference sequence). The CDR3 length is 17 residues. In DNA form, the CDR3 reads TGTGCCAGCAGCCCCCGTATTAGCGGGAGTGGCACCGGGGAGCTGTTTTTT. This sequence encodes CASSPRISGSGTGELFF.

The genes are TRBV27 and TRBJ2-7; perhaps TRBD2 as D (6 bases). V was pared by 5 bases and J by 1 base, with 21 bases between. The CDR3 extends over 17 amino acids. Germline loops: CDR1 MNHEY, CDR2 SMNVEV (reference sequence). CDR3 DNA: TGTGCCAGCAGTCCCTTATTAACGGGAGCGTATTCCTACGAGCAGTACTTC. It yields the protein CASSPLLTGAYSYEQYF.

The CDR3 sequence is CASSYAGTGSSYEQYF. As DNA, the CDR3 is TGTGCCAGCAGTTACGCCGGGACTGGAAGCTCCTACGAGCAGTACTTC. This sequence joins TRBV6-6 and TRBJ2-7; perhaps TRBD2 as D (6 bases). Germline loops: CDR1 MNHNY, CDR2 SVGAGI (reference sequence). Between the trimmed V and J ends, which lost 2 bases and 0 bases, there was a span of 14 bases. The CDR3 extends over 16 amino acids.

In DNA form, the CDR3 reads TGTGCCTGGAGGGGTGAGGGAGAGAGCTACGAGCAGTACTTC. Protein: CAWRGEGESYEQYF. This chain links TRBV30 with TRBJ2-7; possibly TRBD2 for D (5 bases). V gave up 3 bases and J gave up 3 bases, with 15 bases separating them. The CDR3 runs to 14 residues. CDR1 GTSNPN and CDR2 SVGIG come from the germline V gene (reference sequence).

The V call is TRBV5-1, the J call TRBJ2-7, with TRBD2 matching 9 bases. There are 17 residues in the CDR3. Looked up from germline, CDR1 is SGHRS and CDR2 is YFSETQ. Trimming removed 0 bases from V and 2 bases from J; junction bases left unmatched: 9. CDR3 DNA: TGCGCCAGCAGCTTGGCCTATCCCCTAGCGGGGACCTACGAGCAGTACTTC. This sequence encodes CASSLAYPLAGTYEQYF.

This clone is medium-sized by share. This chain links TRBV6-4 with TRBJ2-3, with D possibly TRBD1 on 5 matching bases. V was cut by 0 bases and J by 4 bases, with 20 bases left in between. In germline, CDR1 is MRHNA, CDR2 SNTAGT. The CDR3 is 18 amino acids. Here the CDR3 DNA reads TGTGCCAGCAGTGACTCGAGCTCGCAGGGTAGTGGCGCAGATACGCAGTATTTT. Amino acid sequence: CASSDSSSQGSGADTQYF.

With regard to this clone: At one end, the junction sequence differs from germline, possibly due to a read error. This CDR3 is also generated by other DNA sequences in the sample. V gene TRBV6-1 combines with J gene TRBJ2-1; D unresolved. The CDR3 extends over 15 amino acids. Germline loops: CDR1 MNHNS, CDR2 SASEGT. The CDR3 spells CASSEGVHSYNEQFF. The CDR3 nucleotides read TGTGCCAGCAGTGAAGGCGTCCACTCCTACAATGAACAGTTCTTC.

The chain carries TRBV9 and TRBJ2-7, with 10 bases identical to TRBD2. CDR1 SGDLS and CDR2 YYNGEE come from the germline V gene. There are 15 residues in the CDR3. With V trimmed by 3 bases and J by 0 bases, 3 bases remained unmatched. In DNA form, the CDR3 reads TGTGCCAGCAGCGAAGGACTAGCGGACTCCTACGAGCAGTACTTC. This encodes CASSEGLADSYEQYF.

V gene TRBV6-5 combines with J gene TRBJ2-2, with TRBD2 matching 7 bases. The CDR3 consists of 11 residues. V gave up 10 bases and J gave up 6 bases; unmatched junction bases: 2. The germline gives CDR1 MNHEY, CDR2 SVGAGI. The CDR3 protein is CATAGAGELFF. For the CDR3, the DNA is TGTGCCACCGCGGGGGCCGGGGAGCTGTTTTTT.

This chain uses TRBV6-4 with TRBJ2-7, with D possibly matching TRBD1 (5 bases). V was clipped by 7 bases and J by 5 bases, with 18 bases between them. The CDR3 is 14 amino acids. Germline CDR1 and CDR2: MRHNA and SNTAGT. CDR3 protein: CASTKDHSRDEQYF. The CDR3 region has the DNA TGTGCCAGCACCAAGGACCACTCCAGGGACGAGCAGTACTTC.

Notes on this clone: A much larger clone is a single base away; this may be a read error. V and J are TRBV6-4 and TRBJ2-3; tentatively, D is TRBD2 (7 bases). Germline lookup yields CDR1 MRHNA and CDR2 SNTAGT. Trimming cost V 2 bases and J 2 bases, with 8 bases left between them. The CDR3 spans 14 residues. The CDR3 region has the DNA TGTGCCAGCAGTGACGGGGGGGCCACAGATACGCAGTATTTT. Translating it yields CASSDGGATDTQYF.

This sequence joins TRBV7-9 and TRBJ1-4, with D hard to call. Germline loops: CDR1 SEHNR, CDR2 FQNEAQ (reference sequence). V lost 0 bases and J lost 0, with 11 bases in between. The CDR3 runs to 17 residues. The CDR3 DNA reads TGTGCCAGCAGCTTAGCCGGGAATGGGGCAACTAATGAAAAACTGTTTTTT. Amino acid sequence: CASSLAGNGATNEKLFF.

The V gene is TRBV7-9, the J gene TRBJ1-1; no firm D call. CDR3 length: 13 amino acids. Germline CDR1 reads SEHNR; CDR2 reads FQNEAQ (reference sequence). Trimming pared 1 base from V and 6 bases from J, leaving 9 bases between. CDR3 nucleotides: TGTGCCAGCAGCTTAGACGCCCTCCCTGAAGCTTTCTTT. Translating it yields CASSLDALPEAFF.

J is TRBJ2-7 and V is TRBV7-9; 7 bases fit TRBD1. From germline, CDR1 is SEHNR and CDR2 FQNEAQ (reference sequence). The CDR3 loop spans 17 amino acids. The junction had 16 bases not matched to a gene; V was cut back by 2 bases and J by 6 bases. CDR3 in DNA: TGTGCCAGCAGCTTACCCCACCAGGGGGATAGCCTCTTCGAGCAGTACTTC. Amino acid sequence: CASSLPHQGDSLFEQYF.

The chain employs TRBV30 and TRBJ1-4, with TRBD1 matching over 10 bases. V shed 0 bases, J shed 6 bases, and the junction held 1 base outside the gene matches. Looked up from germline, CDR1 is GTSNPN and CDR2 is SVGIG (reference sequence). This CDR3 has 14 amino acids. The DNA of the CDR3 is TGTGCCTGGAGTGTGGGGACAGGGGATGAAAAACTGTTTTTT. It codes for CAWSVGTGDEKLFF. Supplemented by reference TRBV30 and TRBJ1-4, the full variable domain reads SQTIHQWPATLVQPVGSPLSLECTVEGTSNPNLYWYRQAAGRGLQLLFYSVGIGQISSEVPQNLSASRPQDRQFILSSKKLLLSDSGFYLCAWSVGTGDEKLFFGSGTQLSVL.